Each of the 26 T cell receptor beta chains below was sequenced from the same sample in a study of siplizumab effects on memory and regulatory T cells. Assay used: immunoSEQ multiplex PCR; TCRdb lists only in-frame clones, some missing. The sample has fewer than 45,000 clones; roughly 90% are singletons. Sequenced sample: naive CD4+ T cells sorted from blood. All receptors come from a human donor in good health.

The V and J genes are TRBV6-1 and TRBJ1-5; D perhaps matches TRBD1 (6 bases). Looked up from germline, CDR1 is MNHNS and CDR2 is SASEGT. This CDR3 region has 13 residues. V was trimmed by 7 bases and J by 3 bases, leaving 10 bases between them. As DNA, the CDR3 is TGTGCCAGCACAACAGGGTACAATCAGCCCCAGCATTTT. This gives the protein CASTTGYNQPQHF.

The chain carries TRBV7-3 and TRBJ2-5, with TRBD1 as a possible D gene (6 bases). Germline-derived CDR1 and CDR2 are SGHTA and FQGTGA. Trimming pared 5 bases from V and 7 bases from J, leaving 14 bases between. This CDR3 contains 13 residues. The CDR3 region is CASSQGQGLTQYF. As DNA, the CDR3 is TGTGCCAGCAGCCAGGGGCAGGGGTTGACCCAGTACTTC.

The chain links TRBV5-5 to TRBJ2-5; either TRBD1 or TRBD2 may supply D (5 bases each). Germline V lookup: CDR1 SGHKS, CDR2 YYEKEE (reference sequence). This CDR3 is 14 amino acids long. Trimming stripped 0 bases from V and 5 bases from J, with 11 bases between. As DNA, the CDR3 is TGTGCCAGCAGCTTGGCTCCGGGGCGGGAGACCCAGTACTTC. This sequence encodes CASSLAPGRETQYF.

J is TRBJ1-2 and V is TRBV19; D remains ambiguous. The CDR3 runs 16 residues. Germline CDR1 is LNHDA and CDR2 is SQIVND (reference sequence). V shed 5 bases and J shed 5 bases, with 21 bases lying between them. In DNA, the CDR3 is TGTGCCAGTAGTCCCCCCATTGGACCGATCTCTTATGGCTACACCTTC. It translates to CASSPPIGPISYGYTF.

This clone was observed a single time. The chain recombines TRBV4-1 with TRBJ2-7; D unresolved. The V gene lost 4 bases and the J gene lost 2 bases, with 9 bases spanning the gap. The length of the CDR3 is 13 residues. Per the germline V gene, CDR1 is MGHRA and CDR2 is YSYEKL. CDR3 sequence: CASSPDTTYEQYF. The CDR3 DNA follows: TGCGCCAGCAGCCCAGACACCACCTACGAGCAGTACTTC.

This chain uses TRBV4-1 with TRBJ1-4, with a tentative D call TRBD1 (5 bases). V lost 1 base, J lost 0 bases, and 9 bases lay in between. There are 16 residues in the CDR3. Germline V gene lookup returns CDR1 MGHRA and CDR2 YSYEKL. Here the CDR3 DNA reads TGCGCCAGCAGCCAAGTCGGGGGAACAACTAATGAAAAACTGTTTTTT. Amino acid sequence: CASSQVGGTTNEKLFF.

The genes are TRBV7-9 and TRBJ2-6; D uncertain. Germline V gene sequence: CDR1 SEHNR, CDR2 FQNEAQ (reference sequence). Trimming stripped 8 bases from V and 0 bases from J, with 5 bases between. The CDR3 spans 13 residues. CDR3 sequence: CASCGSGANVLTF. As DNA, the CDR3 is TGTGCCAGCTGCGGCTCTGGGGCCAACGTCCTGACTTTC.

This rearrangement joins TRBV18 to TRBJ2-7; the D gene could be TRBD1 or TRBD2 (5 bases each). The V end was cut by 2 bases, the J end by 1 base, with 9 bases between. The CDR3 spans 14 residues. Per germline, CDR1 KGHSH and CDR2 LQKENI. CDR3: CASSPGTASYEQYF. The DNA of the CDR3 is TGTGCCAGCTCACCAGGGACCGCATCCTACGAGCAGTACTTC.

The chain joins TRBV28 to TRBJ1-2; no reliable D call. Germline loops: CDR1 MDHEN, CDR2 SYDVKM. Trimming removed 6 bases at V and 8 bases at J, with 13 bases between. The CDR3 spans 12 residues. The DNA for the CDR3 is TGTGCCAGCAGCCGAGCTGATCGGGGCTACACCTTC. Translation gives CASSRADRGYTF.

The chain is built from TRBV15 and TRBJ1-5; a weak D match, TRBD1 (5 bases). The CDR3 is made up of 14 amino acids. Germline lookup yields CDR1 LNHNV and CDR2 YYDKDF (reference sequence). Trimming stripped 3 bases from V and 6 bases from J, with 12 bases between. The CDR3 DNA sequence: TGTGCCACCAGCAGGGATGGGGGTCGTCAGCCCCAGCATTTT. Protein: CATSRDGGRQPQHF.

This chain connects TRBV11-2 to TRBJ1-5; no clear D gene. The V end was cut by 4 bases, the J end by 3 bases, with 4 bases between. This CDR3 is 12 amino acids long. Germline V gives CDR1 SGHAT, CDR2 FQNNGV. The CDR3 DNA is TGTGCCAGCAGCTCGAACAATCAGCCCCAGCATTTT. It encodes CASSSNNQPQHF.

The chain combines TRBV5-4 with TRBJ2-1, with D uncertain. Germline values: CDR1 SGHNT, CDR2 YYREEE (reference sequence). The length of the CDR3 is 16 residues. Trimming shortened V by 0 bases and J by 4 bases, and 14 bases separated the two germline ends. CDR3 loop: CASSLASITTYNEQFF. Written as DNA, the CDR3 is TGTGCCAGCAGCTTGGCCAGTATCACCACTTACAATGAGCAGTTCTTC.

The CDR3: CASSITSPLASMDNEQFF. For the CDR3, the DNA is TGTGCCAGTAGTATTACCTCACCGCTAGCGAGCATGGACAATGAGCAGTTCTTC. The rearrangement uses TRBV19 and TRBJ2-1, with D possibly matching TRBD2 (6 bases). The germline gives CDR1 LNHDA, CDR2 SQIVND (reference sequence). The CDR3 loop spans 18 amino acids. V was pared by 3 bases and J by 5 bases, with 23 bases between.

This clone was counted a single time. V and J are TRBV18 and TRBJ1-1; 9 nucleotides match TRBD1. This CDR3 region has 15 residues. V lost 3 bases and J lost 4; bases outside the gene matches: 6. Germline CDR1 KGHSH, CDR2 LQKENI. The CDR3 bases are TGTGCCAGCTCACCGGTCCGGGACAGGGCCACTGAAGCTTTCTTT. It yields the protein CASSPVRDRATEAFF.

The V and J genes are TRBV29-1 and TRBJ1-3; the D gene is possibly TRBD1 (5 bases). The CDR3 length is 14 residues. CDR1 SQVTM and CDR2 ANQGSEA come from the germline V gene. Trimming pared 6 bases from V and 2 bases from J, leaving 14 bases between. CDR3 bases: TGCAGCGTGGCCCGGGGGGGGGCTGGAAACACCATATATTTT. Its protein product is CSVARGGAGNTIYF.

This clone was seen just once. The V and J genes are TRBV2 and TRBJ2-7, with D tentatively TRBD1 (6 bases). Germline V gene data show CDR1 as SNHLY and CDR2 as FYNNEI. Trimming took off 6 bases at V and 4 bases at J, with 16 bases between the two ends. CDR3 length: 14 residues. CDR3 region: CASRIELQGYEQYF. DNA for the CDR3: TGTGCCAGCAGAATCGAACTACAGGGATACGAGCAGTACTTC.

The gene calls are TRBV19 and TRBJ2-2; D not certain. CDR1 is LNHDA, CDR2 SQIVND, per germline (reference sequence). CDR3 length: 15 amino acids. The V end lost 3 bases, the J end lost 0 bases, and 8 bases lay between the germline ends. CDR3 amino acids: CASSIGHPNTGELFF. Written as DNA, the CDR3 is TGTGCCAGTAGTATCGGGCATCCGAACACCGGGGAGCTGTTTTTT.

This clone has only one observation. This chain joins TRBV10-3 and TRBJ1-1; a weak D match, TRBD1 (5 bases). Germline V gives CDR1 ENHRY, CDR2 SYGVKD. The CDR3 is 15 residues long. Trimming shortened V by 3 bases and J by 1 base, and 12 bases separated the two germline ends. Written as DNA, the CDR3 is TGTGCCATCAGTGATTGGGCAGGGCCGAACACTGAAGCTTTCTTT. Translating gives CAISDWAGPNTEAFF.

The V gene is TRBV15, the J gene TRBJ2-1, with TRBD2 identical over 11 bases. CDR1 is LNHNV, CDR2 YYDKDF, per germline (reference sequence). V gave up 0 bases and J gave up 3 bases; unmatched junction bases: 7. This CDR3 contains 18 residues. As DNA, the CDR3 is TGTGCCACCAGCAGAGAGGGGACTAGCGGAGGGGGCTACAATGAGCAGTTCTTC. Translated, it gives CATSREGTSGGGYNEQFF.

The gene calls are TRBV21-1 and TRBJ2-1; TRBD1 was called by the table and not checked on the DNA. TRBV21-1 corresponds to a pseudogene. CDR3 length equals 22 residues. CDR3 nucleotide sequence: TGTGCCAGCAGTTTTCTCCTACTTAATGGACCAGGGCCCCCGAGGTCCTACAATGAGCAGTTCTTC. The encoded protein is CASSFLLLNGPGPPRSYNEQFF.

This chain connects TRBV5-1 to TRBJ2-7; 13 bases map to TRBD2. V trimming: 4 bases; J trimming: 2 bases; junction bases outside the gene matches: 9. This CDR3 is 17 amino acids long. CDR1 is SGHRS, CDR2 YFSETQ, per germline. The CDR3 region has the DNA TGCGCCAGCAGCCTCGGGACTAGCGGGGTTGGGGCCTACGAGCAGTACTTC. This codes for CASSLGTSGVGAYEQYF.

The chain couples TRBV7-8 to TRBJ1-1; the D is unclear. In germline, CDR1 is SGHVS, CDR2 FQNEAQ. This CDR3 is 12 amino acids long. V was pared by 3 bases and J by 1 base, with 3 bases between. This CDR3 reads CASSFPNTEAFF. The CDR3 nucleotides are TGTGCCAGCAGCTTTCCGAACACTGAAGCTTTCTTT.

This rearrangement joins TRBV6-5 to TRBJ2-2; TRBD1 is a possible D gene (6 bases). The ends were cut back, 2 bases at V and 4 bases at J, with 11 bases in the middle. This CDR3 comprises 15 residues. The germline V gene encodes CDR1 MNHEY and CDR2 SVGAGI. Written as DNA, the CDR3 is TGTGCCAGCAGTTACGGGGGCGCGGGCACCGGGGAGCTGTTTTTT. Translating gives CASSYGGAGTGELFF.

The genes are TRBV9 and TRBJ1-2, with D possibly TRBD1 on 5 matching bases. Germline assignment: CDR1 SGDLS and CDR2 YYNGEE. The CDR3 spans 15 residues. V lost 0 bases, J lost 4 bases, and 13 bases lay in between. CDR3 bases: TGTGCCAGCAGCGTAGGACTCCAGGGAGGCTATGGCTACACCTTC. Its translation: CASSVGLQGGYGYTF.

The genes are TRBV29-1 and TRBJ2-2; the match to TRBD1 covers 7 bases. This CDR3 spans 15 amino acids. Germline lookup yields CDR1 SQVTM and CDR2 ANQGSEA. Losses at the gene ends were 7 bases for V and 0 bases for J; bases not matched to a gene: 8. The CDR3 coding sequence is TGCAGCGGTGTAACAGGGGCGACGAACACCGGGGAGCTGTTTTTT. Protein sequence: CSGVTGATNTGELFF.

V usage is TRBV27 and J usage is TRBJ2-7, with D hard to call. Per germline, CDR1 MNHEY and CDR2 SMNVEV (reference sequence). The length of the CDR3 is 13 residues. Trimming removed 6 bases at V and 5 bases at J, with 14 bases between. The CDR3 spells CASSLTPSDEQYF. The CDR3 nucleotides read TGTGCCAGCAGCCTCACCCCGTCCGACGAGCAGTACTTC.